The 32 T cell receptor beta chains below were found in one sample sequenced in a study of blood T cell repertoires in COVID-19. Clones were sequenced by immunoSEQ multiplex PCR, and TCRdb holds only the in-frame ones, with some missing. The sample has more than 200,000 clones, 85% to 90% seen once. The sequenced sample consisted of peripheral blood. These receptors came from a man aged 50-59 years with acute or convalescent COVID-19.

The chain carries TRBV6-4 and TRBJ1-2, with 8 bases lining up with TRBD1. Germline trimming cut 5 bases from V and 2 bases from J; bases unmatched to any gene: 4. The CDR3 has 14 amino acids. Germline-derived CDR1 and CDR2 are MRHNA and SNTAGT. The CDR3 DNA is TGTGCCAGCAGTCGGACAGGGACCAACTATGGCTACACCTTC. Encoded protein: CASSRTGTNYGYTF.

In DNA, the CDR3 is TGTGCCAGCTCCTGGGACAGAACCTACGAGCAGTACTTC. As protein: CASSWDRTYEQYF. The chain carries TRBV18 and TRBJ2-7; 7 bases align to TRBD1. The germline V gene encodes CDR1 KGHSH and CDR2 LQKENI. V trimming: 6 bases; J trimming: 2 bases; junction bases outside the gene matches: 4. This CDR3 contains 13 residues.

The CDR3 region is CASRGTTGNRVVGTDTQYF. In DNA, the CDR3 is TGTGCCAGCAGGGGAACTACAGGGAACAGAGTTGTCGGGACAGATACGCAGTATTTT. This chain links TRBV27 with TRBJ2-3; maybe TRBD1 (6 bases). The ends were cut back, 6 bases at V and 3 bases at J, with 28 bases in the middle. The CDR3 contains 19 residues. Germline V gene lookup returns CDR1 MNHEY and CDR2 SMNVEV (reference sequence).

The CDR3: CASSRSYEQYF. The CDR3 DNA reads TGTGCCAGCAGCCGGTCCTACGAGCAGTACTTC. The chain carries TRBV6-5 and TRBJ2-7; D unresolved. Germline CDR1 reads MNHEY; CDR2 reads SVGAGI. Trimming took 6 bases from V and 1 from J, leaving 4 bases between them. The CDR3 extends over 11 amino acids.

This chain uses TRBV4-2 with TRBJ1-1, with 11 bases fitting TRBD1. The CDR3 runs 15 residues. V lost 1 base and J lost 4; bases outside the gene matches: 2. Germline V CDR1 and CDR2: LGHNA, YNFKEQ. The CDR3 DNA follows: TGTGCCAGCAGCCAAGCCGGGACAGGGGGCACTGAAGCTTTCTTT. Encoded protein: CASSQAGTGGTEAFF.

The chain's CDR3 is CASSQDRASNQPQHF. For the CDR3, the DNA is TGTGCCAGCTCTCAAGACAGGGCTAGCAATCAGCCCCAGCATTTT. The gene calls are TRBV18 and TRBJ1-5, with TRBD1 matching 7 bases. This CDR3 comprises 15 residues. The V and J ends lost 6 bases and 0 bases, in that order; junction bases with no gene match: 5. From germline, CDR1 is KGHSH and CDR2 LQKENI.

The CDR3 loop reads CASSQVGQGNYGYTF. CDR3 bases: TGTGCCAGCAGCCAAGTCGGACAGGGGAACTATGGCTACACCTTC. This chain links TRBV4-2 with TRBJ1-2; 9 bases are a match to TRBD1. V was pared by 1 base and J by 2 bases, with 2 bases of the junction left unmatched. The CDR3 contains 15 residues. CDR1 and CDR2 (germline): LGHNA, YNFKEQ.

The rearrangement joins TRBV5-4 to TRBJ2-2; 9 nucleotides align to TRBD1. Trimming took 4 bases from V and 4 from J; bases not matched to a gene: 14. The CDR3 extends over 18 amino acids. Germline CDR1 reads SGHNT; CDR2 reads YYREEE (reference sequence). CDR3 nucleotide sequence: TGTGCCAGCAGCCGACTTTCCGGGACAGGGTACGCCACCGGGGAGCTGTTTTTT. Translation: CASSRLSGTGYATGELFF.

The count of this clone is one. The chain has TRBV30 and TRBJ1-5; TRBD1 is a possible D gene (5 bases). The CDR3 has 13 residues. Germline values: CDR1 GTSNPN, CDR2 SVGIG (reference sequence). Trimming removed 2 bases from V and 6 bases from J, with 11 bases in between. CDR3 sequence reads: CAWSQGQGQPQHF. Written as DNA, the CDR3 is TGTGCCTGGAGTCAGGGCCAGGGTCAGCCCCAGCATTTT.

This clone has more than one count but fewer than ten. The rearrangement links TRBV5-1 to TRBJ1-2; D possibly corresponds to TRBD1 (6 bases). The CDR3 has 16 residues. V lost 1 base and J 8 bases, leaving 21 bases between the germline ends. Germline lookup yields CDR1 SGHRS and CDR2 YFSETQ. The CDR3: CASSLLSWGQVNGYTF. The CDR3 DNA reads TGCGCCAGCAGCTTGTTATCTTGGGGGCAGGTGAACGGCTACACCTTC.

The rearrangement uses TRBV6-6 and TRBJ1-4, with D unclear. Germline V lookup: CDR1 MNHNY, CDR2 SVGAGI (reference sequence). CDR3 length equals 12 residues. V lost 6 bases and J 8 bases, leaving 10 bases between the germline ends. The CDR3 coding sequence is TGTGCCAGCAGCCGGTCGTACGAAAAACTGTTTTTT. Amino acid sequence: CASSRSYEKLFF.

V and J are TRBV19 and TRBJ1-6; D remains ambiguous. The germline gives CDR1 LNHDA, CDR2 SQIVND (reference sequence). CDR3 size: 16 residues. V was trimmed by 9 bases and J by 3 bases, leaving 18 bases between them. The CDR3 loop is CASRPRGAHYNSPLHF. CDR3 bases: TGTGCCAGCCGACCCCGGGGAGCGCACTATAATTCACCCCTCCACTTT.

The V call is TRBV6-4, the J call TRBJ2-3, with 11 bases fitting TRBD2. Losses at the gene ends were 5 bases for V and 4 bases for J; bases not matched to a gene: 2. This CDR3 has 14 residues. CDR1 is MRHNA, CDR2 SNTAGT, per germline. The CDR3 loop reads CASSRLAGSDTQYF. In DNA, the CDR3 is TGTGCCAGCAGTCGACTAGCGGGGTCAGATACGCAGTATTTT.

For the CDR3, the DNA is TGTGCCAGCAGCCCTCGACAGGGGGGAAGCCTCTATGGCTACACCTTC. Translating gives CASSPRQGGSLYGYTF. The chain carries TRBV6-2 or TRBV6-3 and TRBJ1-2; 9 positions match TRBD1. The CDR3 length is 16 residues. Germline CDR1 MNHEY, CDR2 SVGEGT. Trimming took 6 bases from V and 4 from J; bases not matched to a gene: 12.

There are a few counts of this clone. The chain is built from TRBV6-5 and TRBJ1-2; 7 bases align to TRBD1. Trimming took 6 bases from V and 4 from J; bases not matched to a gene: 5. The CDR3 contains 13 residues. The germline V gene has CDR1 MNHEY and CDR2 SVGAGI. DNA of the CDR3: TGTGCCAGCAGCAAAGGGGGCCGCTATGGCTACACCTTC. Protein sequence: CASSKGGRYGYTF.

The chain carries TRBV5-5 and TRBJ1-1; weak D call: TRBD1 (5 bases). The germline V and J ends were trimmed by 2 bases and 1 base, with 9 bases remaining between them. The CDR3 totals 14 residues. Germline V gene data show CDR1 as SGHKS and CDR2 as YYEKEE (reference sequence). The CDR3, as DNA: TGTGCCAGCAGCTTCCAGGGTGGGAACACTGAAGCTTTCTTT. Translating it yields CASSFQGGNTEAFF.

This sequence joins TRBV5-1 and TRBJ1-1; TRBD1 matches at 7 bases. Trimming took 4 bases from V and 2 from J; bases not matched to a gene: 8. The CDR3 totals 15 residues. Germline V gene lookup returns CDR1 SGHRS and CDR2 YFSETQ. For the CDR3, the DNA is TGCGCCAGCAGCGTCGGACAGGCCGCAAACACTGAAGCTTTCTTT. The encoded protein is CASSVGQAANTEAFF.

V gene TRBV5-6 combines with J gene TRBJ1-1; tentatively, D is TRBD1 (5 bases). The CDR3 is 15 residues long. Germline CDR1 reads SGHDT; CDR2 reads YYEEEE. V shed 1 base and J shed 0 bases, with 10 bases lying between them. CDR3 sequence reads: CASSLIGTLNTEAFF. CDR3 coding DNA: TGTGCCAGCAGCTTGATTGGGACTCTGAACACTGAAGCTTTCTTT.

The chain couples TRBV5-6 to TRBJ1-2, with TRBD1 matching 7 bases. The CDR3 runs to 14 residues. Trimming at V came to 3 bases and at J to 2 bases, leaving 4 bases not matched to a gene. CDR1 is SGHDT and CDR2 is YYEEEE in the germline V gene. This chain's CDR3 is CASSWGQNNYGYTF. For the CDR3, the DNA is TGTGCCAGCAGCTGGGGACAGAACAACTATGGCTACACCTTC. Looking up the rest from reference TRBV5-6 and TRBJ1-2 gives the full variable domain: DAGVTQSPTHLIKTRGQQVTLRCSPKSGHDTVSWYQQALGQGPQFIFQYYEEEERQRGNFPDRFSGHQFPNYSSELNVNALLLGDSALYLCASSWGQNNYGYTFGSGTRLTVV.

J is TRBJ1-1 and V is TRBV7-6; 7 nucleotides line up with TRBD1. Unmatched junction bases numbered 4, after V lost 5 bases and J lost 7 bases. Germline values: CDR1 SGHVS, CDR2 FNYEAQ. CDR3 size: 12 residues. The CDR3 here is CASSRGDSEAFF. For the CDR3, the DNA is TGTGCCAGCAGCCGCGGGGACAGTGAAGCTTTCTTT.

The genes are TRBV6-5 and TRBJ1-1; D not certain. V was trimmed by 2 bases and J by 0 bases, leaving 13 bases between them. Germline CDR1 MNHEY, CDR2 SVGAGI. This CDR3 has 16 amino acids. Here the CDR3 reads CASSYRQAMMNTEAFF. The CDR3 DNA reads as TGTGCCAGCAGTTACAGGCAGGCAATGATGAACACTGAAGCTTTCTTT.

The rearrangement links TRBV11-2 to TRBJ1-4, with TRBD1 matching over 8 bases. CDR3 length equals 16 residues. V trimming: 2 bases; J trimming: 7 bases; junction bases outside the gene matches: 9. Germline V gives CDR1 SGHAT, CDR2 FQNNGV. This chain's CDR3 is CASSLLGPGQGEKLFF. The CDR3 region has the DNA TGTGCCAGCAGCTTATTGGGGCCCGGACAGGGTGAAAAACTGTTTTTT.

This clone appeared a few times. This sequence joins TRBV5-1 and TRBJ2-1, with D possibly matching TRBD2 (7 bases). Germline CDR1 and CDR2: SGHRS and YFSETQ. This CDR3 has 15 residues. Deletions cut 0 bases from V and 7 bases from J, with 14 bases between. CDR3 DNA: TGCGCCAGCAGCTTGGCCGGGGGGCCCCGGAATGAGCAGTTCTTC. It specifies CASSLAGGPRNEQFF.

As to this clone: Other DNA sequences in this sample translate to the same CDR3. The chain recombines TRBV7-9 with TRBJ1-4; 9 bases agree with TRBD1. With V trimmed by 5 bases and J by 5 bases, 9 bases remained unmatched. The CDR3 covers 16 residues. Germline CDR1 reads SEHNR; CDR2 reads FQNEAQ (reference sequence). CDR3 amino acids: CASSPGQGRANEKLFF. The DNA for the CDR3 is TGTGCCAGCAGCCCGGGACAGGGTCGGGCAAATGAAAAACTGTTTTTT.

The chain has TRBV2 and TRBJ2-2; 7 bases are a match to TRBD1. This CDR3 contains 18 residues. Germline CDR1 reads SNHLY; CDR2 reads FYNNEI. V was pared by 4 bases and J by 0 bases, with 11 bases of the junction left unmatched. The CDR3, as DNA: TGTGCCAGCAGTGGACCGGGACAGTCGCGGGCGAACACCGGGGAGCTGTTTTTT. This translates into CASSGPGQSRANTGELFF.

CDR3 amino acids: CASSYSETGGGGYTF. The CDR3 DNA reads as TGTGCCAGCAGTTACTCAGAGACAGGGGGCGGTGGCTACACCTTC. The genes are TRBV6-6 and TRBJ1-2; 10 nucleotides agree with TRBD1. The germline CDR1 and CDR2 sequences are MNHNY and SVGAGI (reference sequence). This CDR3 has 15 amino acids. V lost 0 bases and J lost 7; bases outside the gene matches: 5.

This clone was recorded a few times. The chain uses TRBV18 and TRBJ1-2, with 8 bases matching TRBD1. The CDR3 totals 14 residues. Germline V gives CDR1 KGHSH, CDR2 LQKENI. J lost 4 bases, V lost 3 bases, and 4 bases had no gene match. The CDR3 here is CASSPAGGFYGYTF. CDR3 nucleotides: TGTGCCAGCTCACCCGCAGGGGGCTTCTATGGCTACACCTTC.

On this clone: Possible read error: a much larger clone is one base away. The J gene is TRBJ2-5, the V gene TRBV5-1; 7 nucleotides align to TRBD1. With V trimmed by 2 bases and J by 3 bases, 4 bases remained unmatched. The CDR3 length is 14 residues. Per germline, CDR1 SGHRS and CDR2 YFSETQ. In DNA form, the CDR3 reads TGCGCCAGCAGCTTTGGACAGGTAGAAGAGACCCAGTACTTC. Protein product: CASSFGQVEETQYF.

V is TRBV6-5 and J is TRBJ2-1; 9 nucleotides line up with TRBD2. Trimming took 0 bases from V and 15 from J; bases not matched to a gene: 12. This CDR3 is 15 amino acids long. Germline CDR1 reads MNHEY; CDR2 reads SVGAGI. CDR3 nucleotides: TGTGCCAGCAGTTACTCGAGTGTTAGCGGGGGCCCTAGGTTCTTC. This codes for CASSYSSVSGGPRFF.

This clone was detected only once. This chain joins TRBV4-2 and TRBJ1-2, with 7 bases identical to TRBD1. The V gene's germline CDR1 is LGHNA and CDR2 YNFKEQ. With 1 base clipped from V and 3 bases from J, the junction kept 2 bases outside the gene matches. The CDR3 runs 14 residues. This CDR3 is CASSQGQGYYGYTF. The CDR3 region has the DNA TGTGCCAGCAGCCAAGGACAGGGTTACTATGGCTACACCTTC.

V is TRBV7-2 and J is TRBJ2-4, with D possibly being TRBD1 (6 bases). The CDR3 is made up of 15 amino acids. Trimming removed 2 bases at V and 2 bases at J, with 10 bases between. The germline V gene has CDR1 SGHTA and CDR2 FQGNSA. CDR3 sequence reads: CASSLNQGPKNIQYF. CDR3 DNA: TGTGCCAGCAGCTTAAACCAGGGGCCCAAAAACATTCAGTACTTC. Using reference TRBV7-2 and TRBJ2-4 for the parts outside the CDR3, the full variable domain is GAGVSQSPSNKVTEKGKDVELRCDPISGHTALYWYRQSLGQGLEFLIYFQGNSAPDKSGLPSDRFSAERTGGSVSTLTIQRTQQEDSAVYLCASSLNQGPKNIQYFGAGTRLSVL.

The chain joins TRBV27 to TRBJ2-4; TRBD2 is a possible D gene (5 bases). CDR3 length: 12 residues. Trimming took 8 bases from V and 5 from J, leaving 10 bases between them. Germline V CDR1 and CDR2: MNHEY, SMNVEV (reference sequence). The CDR3 protein is CASGGGENIQYF. The CDR3 DNA follows: TGTGCCAGCGGAGGAGGCGAAAACATTCAGTACTTC.